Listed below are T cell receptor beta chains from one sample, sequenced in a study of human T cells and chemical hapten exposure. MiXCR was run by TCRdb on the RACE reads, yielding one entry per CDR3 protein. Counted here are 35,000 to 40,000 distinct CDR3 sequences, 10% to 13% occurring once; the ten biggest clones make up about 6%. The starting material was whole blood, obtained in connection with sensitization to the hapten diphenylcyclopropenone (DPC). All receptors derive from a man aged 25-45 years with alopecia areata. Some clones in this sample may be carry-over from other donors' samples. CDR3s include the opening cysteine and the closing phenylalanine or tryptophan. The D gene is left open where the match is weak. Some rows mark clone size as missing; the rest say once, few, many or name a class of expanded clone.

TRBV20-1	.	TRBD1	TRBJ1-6	TGTAGTGCTAGAGATTCAGGGGGTTCACCCCTCCACTTT	CSARDSGGSPLHF
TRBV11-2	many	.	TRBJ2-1	TGTGCCAGCAGCTTAGATATAGCAGCAAACTCCTACAATGAGCAGTTCTTC	CASSLDIAANSYNEQFF
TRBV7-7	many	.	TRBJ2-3	TGTGCCAGCAGCCCCCCTAGCACAGATACGCAGTATTTT	CASSPPSTDTQYF
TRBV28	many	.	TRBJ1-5	TGTGCCAGCGGGACGCCAAGTGGCAATCAGCCCCAGCATTTT	CASGTPSGNQPQHF
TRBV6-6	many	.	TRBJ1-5	TGTGCCAGCAGTTACTCGATTCAACAGGGAGCCTATCAGCCCCAGCATTTT	CASSYSIQQGAYQPQHF
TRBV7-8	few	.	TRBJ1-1	TGTGCCAGCATCGTAGGCGGAAGGTCCGGTGAAGCTTTCTTT	CASIVGGRSGEAFF
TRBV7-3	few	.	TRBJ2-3	TGTGCCAGCAGCTTAACGGCAGGCCGCCGCACAGATACGCAGTATTTT	CASSLTAGRRTDTQYF
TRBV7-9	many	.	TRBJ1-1	TGTGCCAGCAGCATAAACTGGAACACTGAAGCTTTCTTT	CASSINWNTEAFF
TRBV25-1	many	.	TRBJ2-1	TGTGCCAGCAGTGAAACAGACAGGACTAGCTCCTACAATGAGCAGTTCTTC	CASSETDRTSSYNEQFF
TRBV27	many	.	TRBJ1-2	TGTGCCAGCGGCCTTTTAGACACTCGGAATGGCTACACCTTC	CASGLLDTRNGYTF